This TCR beta chain was sequenced in a study of T-cell memory formation after mild COVID-19. The junction had 4 bases not matched to a gene; V was cut back by 5 bases and J by 1 base. This CDR3 spans 14 amino acids. Germline V gene sequence: CDR1 LNHNV, CDR2 YYDKDF (reference sequence). Study results and limitations: Later expanders leaned toward CD4+, whereas clones contracting from day 15 to 85 were balanced CD4/CD8.

This clonotype has a handful of counts. Its matching antigen is unknown. Each CDR3 protein gets one entry after TCRdb re-called the 5' RACE reads with MiXCR. The table lists 200,000 to 250,000 distinct CDR3 sequences, roughly 10% of them singletons. Input material: PBMCs or a T cell subset sorted from them (not recorded which). The TCR comes from a man between 18 and 29 years old who had mild COVID-19 (a few samples of this study predate the infection). Cell type and time point are not known. The chain couples TRBV15 to TRBJ1-2, with 7 positions matching TRBD1. The CDR3, as DNA: TGTGCCACCAGCCGGGACAGCTATAACTATGGCTACACCTTC. Amino acid sequence: CATSRDSYNYGYTF.